This T cell receptor beta chain was sequenced in a study of control samples from healthy donors and cancer patients. This CDR3 has 16 amino acids. Trimming shortened V by 5 bases and J by 3 bases, and 17 bases separated the two germline ends. Germline V gives CDR1 PRHDT, CDR2 FYEKMQ (reference sequence). The data were produced by immunoSEQ multiplex PCR, yet TCRdb's version contains in-frame clones alone and is incomplete. The sample lists 170,000 or so clones; about nine tenths were seen once. This rearrangement joins TRBV13 to TRBJ2-1; D possibly uses TRBD1 or TRBD2 (5 bases each). Sequenced: blood. The clonotype was recovered from a woman aged 40 to 55 in good health. The CDR3 sequence: CASSQQGMGVYNEQFF. In nucleotides, the CDR3 is TGTGCCAGCAGCCAGCAGGGTATGGGAGTCTACAATGAGCAGTTCTTC.